The 5 T cell receptor beta chains below come from one sample, sequenced in a study of blood T cell repertoires in COVID-19. Clones were sequenced by immunoSEQ multiplex PCR, and TCRdb holds only the in-frame ones, with some missing. The data hold fewer than 350,000 clones, with almost 90% observed a single time. The sample consisted of PBMCs or T cells enriched from blood (not recorded which). Every receptor here comes from a woman in her thirties who had been exposed to COVID-19.

The chain couples TRBV27 to TRBJ1-1, with 7 bases fitting TRBD1. The CDR3 loop spans 16 amino acids. The germline CDR1 and CDR2 sequences are MNHEY and SMNVEV (reference sequence). J lost 6 bases, V lost 4 bases, and 14 bases had no gene match. The CDR3 DNA reads as TGTGCCAGCAGTTCCTACTCCCGGACAGGTTGGCCTGAAGCTTTCTTT. The encoded protein is CASSSYSRTGWPEAFF.

This chain joins TRBV5-1 and TRBJ2-1; D call uncertain. Germline CDR1 and CDR2: SGHRS and YFSETQ. The V gene lost 0 bases and the J gene lost 3 bases, with 10 bases spanning the gap. CDR3 length: 15 residues. Written as DNA, the CDR3 is TGCGCCAGCAGCTTGGCCCAGAACGTCTACAATGAGCAGTTCTTC. This encodes CASSLAQNVYNEQFF.

The V call is TRBV4-2, the J call TRBJ1-1; weak D call: TRBD1 (5 bases). This CDR3 region has 17 residues. V lost 0 bases, J lost 0 bases, and 14 bases lay in between. Per the germline V gene, CDR1 is LGHNA and CDR2 is YNFKEQ. This chain's CDR3 is CASSQEIRTPMNTEAFF. CDR3 coding DNA: TGTGCCAGCAGCCAAGAAATTCGGACACCCATGAACACTGAAGCTTTCTTT.

This chain links TRBV28 with TRBJ1-2; TRBD1 matches at 8 bases. V lost 3 bases to trimming and J lost 4 bases; unmatched junction nucleotides: 10. The CDR3 runs to 16 residues. CDR1 is MDHEN, CDR2 SYDVKM, per germline. CDR3 region: CASSFGHRGFVYGYTF. CDR3 in DNA: TGTGCCAGCAGTTTTGGGCACAGGGGGTTCGTCTATGGCTACACCTTC.

This rearrangement joins TRBV7-9 to TRBJ2-5, with 10 bases that match TRBD2. The trim removed 5 bases at V and 1 base at J, leaving 7 bases unmatched. Germline CDR1 SEHNR, CDR2 FQNEAQ (reference sequence). CDR3 length: 16 amino acids. The CDR3 sequence is CASSPGLADLQETQYF. DNA of the CDR3: TGTGCCAGCAGCCCAGGACTAGCGGATCTCCAAGAGACCCAGTACTTC.